This T cell receptor beta chain was obtained from a study of blood T cell repertoires in COVID-19. The CDR3 is made up of 18 amino acids. The trim removed 1 base at V and 2 bases at J, leaving 8 bases unmatched. From germline, CDR1 is SEHNR and CDR2 FQNEAQ (reference sequence). The method was immunoSEQ multiplex PCR; TCRdb's version includes in-frame clones alone and lacks a portion of them. This table holds under 200,000 clones, 82% found once. Participants spanned ages about 18 to 90 years and resided in 20 to 30 US areas. The V gene is TRBV7-9, the J gene TRBJ2-2; 9 bases line up with TRBD1. Specimen: PBMCs or T cells enriched from blood (not recorded which). The source of this sequence is a man aged 60-69 years who had recovered from COVID-19. The CDR3 sequence is CASSLGTGTGRNTGELFF. CDR3 bases: TGTGCCAGCAGCTTAGGGACGGGGACAGGGAGAAACACCGGGGAGCTGTTTTTT.